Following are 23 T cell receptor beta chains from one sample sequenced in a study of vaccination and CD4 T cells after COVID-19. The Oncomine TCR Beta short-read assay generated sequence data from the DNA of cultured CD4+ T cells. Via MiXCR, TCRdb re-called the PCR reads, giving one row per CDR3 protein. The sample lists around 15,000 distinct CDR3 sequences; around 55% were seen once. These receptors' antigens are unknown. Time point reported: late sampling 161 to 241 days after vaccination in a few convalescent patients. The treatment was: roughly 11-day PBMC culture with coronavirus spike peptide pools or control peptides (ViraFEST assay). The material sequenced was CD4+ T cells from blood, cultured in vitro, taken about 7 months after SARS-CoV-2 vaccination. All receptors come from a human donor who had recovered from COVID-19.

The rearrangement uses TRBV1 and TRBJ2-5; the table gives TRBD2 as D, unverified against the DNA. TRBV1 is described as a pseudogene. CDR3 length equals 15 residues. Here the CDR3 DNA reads TGCACCAGCAGCCCCGGGACTACCACCCCAGAGACCCAGTACTTC. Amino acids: CTSSPGTTTPETQYF.

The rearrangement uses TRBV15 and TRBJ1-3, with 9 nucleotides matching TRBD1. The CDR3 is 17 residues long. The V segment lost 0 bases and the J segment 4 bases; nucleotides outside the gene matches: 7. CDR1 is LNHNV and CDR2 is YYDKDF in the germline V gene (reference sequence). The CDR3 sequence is CATSRDGTGSTGNTIYF. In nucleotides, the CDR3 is TGTGCCACCAGCAGAGATGGGACAGGGTCAACCGGAAACACCATATATTTT.

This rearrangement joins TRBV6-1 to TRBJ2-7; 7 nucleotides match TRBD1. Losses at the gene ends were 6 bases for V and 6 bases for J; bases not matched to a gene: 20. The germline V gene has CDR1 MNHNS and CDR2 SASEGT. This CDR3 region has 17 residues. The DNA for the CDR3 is TGTGCCAGCAGAGAGACGCCAGGGCAGCCAGGGGGTATCGAGCAGTACTTC. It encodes CASRETPGQPGGIEQYF.

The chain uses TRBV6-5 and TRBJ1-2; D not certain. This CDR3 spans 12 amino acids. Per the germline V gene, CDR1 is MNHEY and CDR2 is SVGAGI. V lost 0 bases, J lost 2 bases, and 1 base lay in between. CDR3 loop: CASSYSNYGYTF. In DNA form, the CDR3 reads TGTGCCAGCAGTTACTCGAACTATGGCTACACCTTC.

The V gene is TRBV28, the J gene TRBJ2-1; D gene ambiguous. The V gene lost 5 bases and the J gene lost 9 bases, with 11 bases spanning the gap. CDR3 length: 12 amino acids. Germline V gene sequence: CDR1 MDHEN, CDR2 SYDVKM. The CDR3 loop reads CASSLYRREQFF. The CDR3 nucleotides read TGTGCCAGCAGTCTTTATAGGCGTGAGCAGTTCTTC. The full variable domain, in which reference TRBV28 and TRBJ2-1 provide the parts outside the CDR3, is DVKVTQSSRYLVKRTGEKVFLECVQDMDHENMFWYRQDPGLGLRLIYFSYDVKMKEKGDIPEGYSVSREKKERFSLILESASTNQTSMYLCASSLYRREQFFGPGTRLTVL.

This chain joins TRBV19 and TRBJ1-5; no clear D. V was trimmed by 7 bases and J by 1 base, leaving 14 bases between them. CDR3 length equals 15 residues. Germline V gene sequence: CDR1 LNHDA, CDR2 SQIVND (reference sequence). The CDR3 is CASTANGRSNQPQHF. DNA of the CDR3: TGTGCCAGTACCGCAAACGGACGGAGCAATCAGCCCCAGCATTTT.

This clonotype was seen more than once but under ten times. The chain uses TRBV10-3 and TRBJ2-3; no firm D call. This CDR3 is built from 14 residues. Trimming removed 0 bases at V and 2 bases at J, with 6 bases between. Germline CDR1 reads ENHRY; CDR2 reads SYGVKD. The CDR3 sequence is CAISESRSTDTQYF. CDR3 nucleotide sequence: TGTGCCATCAGTGAGTCCAGGTCCACAGATACGCAGTATTTT.

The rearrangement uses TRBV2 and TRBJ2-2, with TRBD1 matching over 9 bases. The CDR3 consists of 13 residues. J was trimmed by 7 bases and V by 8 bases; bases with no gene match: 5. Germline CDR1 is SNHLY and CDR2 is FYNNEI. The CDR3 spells CASRDRVVGELFF. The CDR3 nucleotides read TGTGCCAGCCGGGACAGGGTGGTCGGGGAGCTGTTTTTT.

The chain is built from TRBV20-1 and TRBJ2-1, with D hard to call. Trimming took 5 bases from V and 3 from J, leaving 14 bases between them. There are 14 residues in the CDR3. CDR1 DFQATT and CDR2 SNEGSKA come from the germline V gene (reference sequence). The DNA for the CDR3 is TGCAGTGCTGCCCGGTCGAGGCTCTACAATGAGCAGTTCTTC. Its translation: CSAARSRLYNEQFF.

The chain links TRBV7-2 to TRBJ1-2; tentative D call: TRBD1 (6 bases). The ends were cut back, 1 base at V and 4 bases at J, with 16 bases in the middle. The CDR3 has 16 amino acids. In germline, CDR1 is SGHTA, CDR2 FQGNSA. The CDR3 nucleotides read TGTGCCAGCAGCTTAGAGGGAGGACAGAGTATCTATGGCTACACCTTC. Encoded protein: CASSLEGGQSIYGYTF.

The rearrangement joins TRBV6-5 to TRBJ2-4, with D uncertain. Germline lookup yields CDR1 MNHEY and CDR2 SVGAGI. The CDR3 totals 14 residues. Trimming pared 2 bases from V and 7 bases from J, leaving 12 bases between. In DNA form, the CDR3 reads TGTGCCAGCAGTTACACTAATCAGGTGAACATTCAGTACTTC. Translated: CASSYTNQVNIQYF.

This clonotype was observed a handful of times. The CDR3 DNA follows: TGCAGTGCCGACCCACAGGGGACTAACTATGGCTACACCTTC. Encoded protein: CSADPQGTNYGYTF. The rearrangement uses TRBV20-1 and TRBJ1-2; 7 bases agree with TRBD1. Germline V gene data show CDR1 as DFQATT and CDR2 as SNEGSKA (reference sequence). V lost 6 bases to trimming and J lost 0 bases; unmatched junction nucleotides: 7. The CDR3 sequence is 14 residues long.

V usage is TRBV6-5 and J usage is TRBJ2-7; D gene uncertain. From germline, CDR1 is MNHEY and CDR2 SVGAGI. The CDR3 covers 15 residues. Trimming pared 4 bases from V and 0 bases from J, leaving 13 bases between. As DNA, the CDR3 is TGTGCCAGCAGTTCACTTCAGTCTTTCTCCTACGAGCAGTACTTC. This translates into CASSSLQSFSYEQYF.

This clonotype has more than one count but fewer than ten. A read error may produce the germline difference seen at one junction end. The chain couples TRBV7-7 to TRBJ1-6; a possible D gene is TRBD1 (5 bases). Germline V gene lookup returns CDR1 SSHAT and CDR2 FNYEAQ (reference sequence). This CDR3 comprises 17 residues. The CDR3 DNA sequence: TGTGCTAGCAGCTTAGTGGGAACAGGTGACTATAATTCACCCCTCCACTTT. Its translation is CASSLVGTGDYNSPLHF. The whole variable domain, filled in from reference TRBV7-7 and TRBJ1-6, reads GAGVSQSPRYKVTKRGQDVTLRCDPISSHATLYWYQQALGQGPEFLTYFNYEAQPDKSGLPSDRFSAERPEGSISTLTIQRTEQRDSAMYRCASSLVGTGDYNSPLHFGNGTRLTVT.

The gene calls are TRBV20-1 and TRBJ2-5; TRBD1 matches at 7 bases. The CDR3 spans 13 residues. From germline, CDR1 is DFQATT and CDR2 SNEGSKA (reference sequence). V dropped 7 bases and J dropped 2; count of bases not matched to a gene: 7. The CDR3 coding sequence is TGCAGTGTTCCCGGGACAGATCAAGAGACCCAGTACTTC. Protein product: CSVPGTDQETQYF.

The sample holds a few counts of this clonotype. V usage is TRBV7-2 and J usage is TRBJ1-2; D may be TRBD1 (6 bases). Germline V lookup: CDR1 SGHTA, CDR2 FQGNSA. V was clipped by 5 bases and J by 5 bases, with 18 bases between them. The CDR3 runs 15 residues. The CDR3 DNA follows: TGTGCCAGCAGCATGCGGCAGGGGCGGGGATATGGCTACACCTTC. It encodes CASSMRQGRGYGYTF.

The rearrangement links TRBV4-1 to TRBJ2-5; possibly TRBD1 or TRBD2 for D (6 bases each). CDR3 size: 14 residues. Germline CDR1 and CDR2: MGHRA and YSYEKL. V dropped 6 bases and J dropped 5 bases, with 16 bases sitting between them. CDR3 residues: CASRDTQGRETQYF. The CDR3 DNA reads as TGCGCCAGCAGAGACACCCAGGGGAGGGAGACCCAGTACTTC.

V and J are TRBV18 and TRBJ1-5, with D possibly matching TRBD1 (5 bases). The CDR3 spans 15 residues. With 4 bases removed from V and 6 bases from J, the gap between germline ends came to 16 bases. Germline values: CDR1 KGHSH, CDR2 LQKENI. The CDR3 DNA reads TGTGCCAGCTCACTCGGGACCCTCCCCACTCAGCCCCAGCATTTT. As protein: CASSLGTLPTQPQHF.

In DNA, the CDR3 is TGTGCCAGCAGTTTAGGGTCAGGAGGCAATCAGCCCCAGCATTTT. This codes for CASSLGSGGNQPQHF. The chain recombines TRBV27 with TRBJ1-5; D unclear. Trimming took 2 bases from V and 2 from J, leaving 10 bases between them. The CDR3 sequence is 15 residues long. The germline V gene encodes CDR1 MNHEY and CDR2 SMNVEV (reference sequence).

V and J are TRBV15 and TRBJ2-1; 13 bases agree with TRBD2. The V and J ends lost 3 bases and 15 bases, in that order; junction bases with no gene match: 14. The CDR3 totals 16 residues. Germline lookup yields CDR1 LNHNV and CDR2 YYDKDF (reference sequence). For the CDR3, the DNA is TGTGCCACCAGCAGCCGTCCCCCCGGACTAGCGGGAGATATGTTCTTC. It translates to CATSSRPPGLAGDMFF.

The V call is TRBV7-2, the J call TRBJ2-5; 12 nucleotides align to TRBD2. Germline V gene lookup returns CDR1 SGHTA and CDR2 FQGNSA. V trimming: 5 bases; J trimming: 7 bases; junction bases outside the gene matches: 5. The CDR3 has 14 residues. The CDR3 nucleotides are TGTGCCAGCAGCAAGGGACTAGCGGGTGTGACCCAGTACTTC. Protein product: CASSKGLAGVTQYF.

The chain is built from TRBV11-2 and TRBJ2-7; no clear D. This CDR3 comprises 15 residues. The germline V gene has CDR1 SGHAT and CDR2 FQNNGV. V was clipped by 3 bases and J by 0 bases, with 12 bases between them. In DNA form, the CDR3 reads TGTGCCAGCAGCTTTAGGACCAGTCACTCCTACGAGCAGTACTTC. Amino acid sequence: CASSFRTSHSYEQYF.

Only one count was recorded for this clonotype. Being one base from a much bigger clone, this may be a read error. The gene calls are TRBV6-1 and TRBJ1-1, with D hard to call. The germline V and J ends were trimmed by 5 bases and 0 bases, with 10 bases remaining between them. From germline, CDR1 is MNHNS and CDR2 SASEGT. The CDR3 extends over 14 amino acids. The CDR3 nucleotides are TGTGCCAGCAGTAAGCCAGGCATGAACACTGAAGCTTTCTTT. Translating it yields CASSKPGMNTEAFF.